This T cell receptor beta chain was observed in a study of T-cell memory formation after mild COVID-19. Constant-segment primers were used for 5'RACE, and the resulting TCR alpha and TCR beta cDNA libraries carried sample barcodes and UMIs. TCRdb called the 5' RACE reads again in MiXCR, with one record for every CDR3 protein. The table records roughly 89,000 distinct CDR3 sequences, approximately 13% of them present only once. Remarks on this clonotype: The antigen is undetermined.

The CDR3 sequence is 15 residues long. The V gene's germline CDR1 is SGHTA and CDR2 FQGNSA. V lost 0 bases to trimming and J lost 7 bases, with 13 bases between them. Study outcomes and limitations: Contracting CD4+ clones lay largely in CM and EM, with CD8+ ones residing in EMRA. Pre-infection memory held some responding clones, suggesting pre-existing cross-reactive T cells responded.

The source material was PBMCs or a T cell subset sorted from them (not recorded which). The TCR sequence derives from an adult woman who had mild COVID-19 (a few samples of this study predate the infection). Cell type and time point are not known. The chain couples TRBV7-2 to TRBJ1-3, with unresolved D. DNA for the CDR3: TGTGCCAGCAGCTTAGCGTTAAACTTAGTTAACACCATATATTTT. This translates into CASSLALNLVNTIYF.